This T cell receptor (beta chain) was recovered during a study of vaccination effects on CD4 cells after COVID-19. Whole-study results and caveats: Early post-infection timepoints were absent, and convalescent patients were few.

Assay: immunoSEQ multiplex PCR; the TCRdb copy retains only in-frame clones and omits some. The sample records about 24,000 clones, 81% being singletons. The length of the CDR3 is 14 residues. Germline-derived CDR1 and CDR2 are LNHDA and SQIVND (reference sequence). V lost 3 bases, J lost 3 bases, and 8 bases lay in between. With respect to this clone: Its antigen is unknown.

ViraFEST used viral peptide pools to expand antigen-specific CD4+ T cells before sequencing. Subsequent to a culture period of under twelve days, CD4+ T cells were isolated. Participants got two doses of BNT162b2 or mRNA-1273 vaccine. The sequence was collected from a human donor who received a COVID-19 vaccine. Some clones in this sample may be carry-over from other donors' samples. The sample here was CD4+ T cells from PBMCs cultured with SARS-CoV-2 spike peptides, taken after COVID-19 vaccination. The V and J genes are TRBV19 and TRBJ1-4; D unresolved. This CDR3 is CASSMWGANEKLFF. CDR3 nucleotide sequence: TGTGCCAGTAGTATGTGGGGAGCTAATGAAAAACTGTTTTTT. Supplemented by reference TRBV19 and TRBJ1-4, the full variable domain reads DGGITQSPKYLFRKEGQNVTLSCEQNLNHDAMYWYRQDPGQGLRLIYYSQIVNDFQKGDIAEGYSVSREKKESFPLTVTSAQKNPTAFYLCASSMWGANEKLFFGSGTQLSVL.